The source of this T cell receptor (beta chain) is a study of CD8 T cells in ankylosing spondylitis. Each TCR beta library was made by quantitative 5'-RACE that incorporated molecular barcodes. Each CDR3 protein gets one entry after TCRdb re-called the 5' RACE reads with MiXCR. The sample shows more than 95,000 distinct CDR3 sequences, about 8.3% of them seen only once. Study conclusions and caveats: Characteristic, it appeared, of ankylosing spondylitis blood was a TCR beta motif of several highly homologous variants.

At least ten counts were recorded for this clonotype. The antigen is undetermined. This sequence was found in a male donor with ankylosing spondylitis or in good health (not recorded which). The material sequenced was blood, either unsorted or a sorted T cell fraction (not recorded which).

CDR3 amino acids: CASSEGLADFQFF. CDR3 DNA: TGTGCCAGCAGCGAGGGACTAGCGGATTTCCAGTTCTTC. V usage is TRBV9 and J usage is TRBJ2-1, with TRBD2 matching over 11 bases. The CDR3 runs to 13 residues. Germline V lookup: CDR1 SGDLS, CDR2 YYNGEE. With 3 bases clipped from V and 13 bases from J, the junction kept 6 bases outside the gene matches.